This section outlines one TCR beta chain sequence together with its context. This clonotype showed up just a few times. Its antigen has not been determined. The input lacks base qualities; no much larger clone sits a single base away. This entry comes from a study of T cells in Graves' hyperthyroidism and ophthalmopathy (dated by TCRdb to the late 2010s). Study-wide context: Peripheral blood was collected at initial diagnosis, before any treatment. A discovery cohort of roughly 100 patients, approximately 44 with Graves' ophthalmopathy and 55 to 65 with stable Graves' hyperthyroidism, was used to find distinguishing TCR V-J signatures. Prospective prediction of ophthalmopathy was tested in an independent validation cohort of 18 to 20 hyperthyroidism patients and 17 patients who later progressed to ophthalmopathy. The 80 to 100 discovery patients were randomly divided into training and test sets at a 7:3 ratio. Thyroid tissue and blood T-cell repertoires from six Graves' hyperthyroidism patients were also compared in the study. After sampling, hyperthyroidism patients received methimazole starting at 30 mg daily, and ophthalmopathy patients received high-dose intravenous methylprednisolone. The paper reports TCR Vbeta CDR3 sequencing of over 130 peripheral blood samples: 43 ophthalmopathy, fewer than 80 hyperthyroidism and 17 progressor patients.

Ophthalmopathy patients had moderately to severely active disease, with a Clinical Activity Score of 3 or more, a NOSPECS grade of 4 or more, and a disease duration of less than 3 months. The study excluded patients with uncontrolled infections, other autoimmune diseases, pregnancy or lactation. Diagnoses relied on clinical symptoms, serum thyroxine and TRAb, thyroid ultrasound and orbital computed tomography. PBMCs were isolated from 7.5 to 10 ml of fresh peripheral blood by Ficoll-Paque density gradient centrifugation. Total RNA was extracted using Trizol reagent, and RNA quality was assessed on an Agilent 2100 Bioanalyzer. The TCR beta CDR3 regions were amplified from the RNA transcripts. The first round of RT-PCR for the TCR CDR3 was performed with the HTBI primer set and the Qiagen OneStep RT-PCR kit. Libraries were constructed in a second round of multiplex PCR, after which size selection and purification were performed. Paired-end sequencing of the libraries was performed with 100 bp reads on an Illumina HiSeq2000. The authors processed their data as follows. SOAPnuke was used to process the raw data, with reads discarded if the reads contained adapters or uncalled bases, had a mean Phred below 15, or lacked an exact constant-primer or identifier match. COPE v1.2.5 was used to merge the high-quality paired reads, and each unique nucleotide sequence was defined as a clonotype. MiTCR v1.1 was used to align clonotypes to the IMGT TRBV, TRBD and TRBJ reference segments. Only V-J combinations with frequency above 0.0001, covering about 99% of repertoires, were analysed. A TCS score was defined as the ratio of F50 (clonal expansion) to E x V (chaos), with BLOSUM62-based TCRdist applied between CDR3 peptides within each V-J. Welch's t-statistics and random forest reduced roughly 530 V-J features to 13, which were used in a naive Bayes classifier (R e1071). TCRdb redid the processing of the public reads, applying fastp at Q25 and MiXCR, and retained in-frame beta chains. Every entry covers one CDR3 protein and lists the most common genes and DNA from its rows. The V and J calls, along with clone size, are taken from TCRdb and not from the paper's own processing. This sample holds over 250,000 distinct CDR3 sequences; about 20% were observed only once. Clones ranked in the top ten supply around 64% of the sample.

CDR1 MNHEY and CDR2 SMNVEV are derived from the germline V gene (reference sequence). Unmatched junction bases come to 7, with V trimmed by 2 bases and J by 1 base. The CDR3 sequence holds 17 residues, the cysteine and phenylalanine included. Only the CDR3 DNA stays, 51 bases, in frame from base 1. On the study overall, not on this receptor specifically: In validation, the model predicted progression to ophthalmopathy a median of 6.5 months before onset, with approximately 68% sensitivity and nearly 75% specificity. Sample size was not statistically predetermined, and blinding of investigators to group allocation was not performed. In cross-validation, a model built on a 13 V-J signature told ophthalmopathy apart from stable hyperthyroidism with under 90% sensitivity and around 83% specificity, and in testing the same model reached 80%/75%. Blood samples also contained most of the expanded thyroid clonotypes (frequency above 0.001), which suggests that blood repertoires may reflect thyroid immune responses.

Sequences were obtained from blood. This chain is built from TRBV27 and TRBJ2-1, and 8 junctional nucleotides match TRBD2. The clonotype comes from a man aged 25-45 years with Graves' ophthalmopathy. The CDR3 in this case is CASSLVPGTRSYNEQFF. The sequenced DNA: TGTGCCAGCAGTTTAGTCCCCGGGACTAGATCCTACAATGAGCAGTTCTTC.